Shown below are 18 T cell receptor beta chains from a single sample sequenced in a study of T cells in Graves' hyperthyroidism and ophthalmopathy. Using RNA transcripts as the source, TCR beta CDR3 regions were amplified. With the HTBI primer set, the TCR CDR3 went through a first round of RT-PCR. A single record per CDR3 protein comes from TCRdb applying MiXCR to the multiplex PCR reads. This sample has hundreds of thousands of distinct CDR3 sequences; 38% occur once, and the top ten carry approximately 8.7%. The specimen sequenced was blood. The receptors were sampled from a man younger than 35 with Graves' hyperthyroidism.

This clonotype showed up just a few times. The chain combines TRBV7-2 with TRBJ1-4; no reliable D call. The V gene's germline CDR1 is SGHTA and CDR2 FQGNSA. The CDR3 runs to 15 residues. V lost 1 base and J lost 8, with 14 bases in between. The DNA for the CDR3 is TGTGCCAGCAGCTTAGTCAGTGGAGGACGAGAAAAACTGTTTTTT. It yields the protein CASSLVSGGREKLFF.

This clonotype was seen repeatedly, ten times or more. This sequence joins TRBV10-3 and TRBJ1-1; tentatively, D is TRBD1 (5 bases). The CDR3 extends over 12 amino acids. Germline-derived CDR1 and CDR2 are ENHRY and SYGVKD. Trimming removed 6 bases from V and 6 bases from J, with 11 bases in between. The CDR3: CAISPGEPEAFF. In DNA, the CDR3 is TGTGCCATCAGCCCGGGGGAACCTGAAGCTTTCTTT.

This clonotype was recorded many times. This chain links TRBV10-3 with TRBJ1-4, with a possible D match to TRBD1 (5 bases). This CDR3 has 12 residues. In germline, CDR1 is ENHRY, CDR2 SYGVKD. V was shortened by 6 bases and J by 7 bases, with 9 bases between the two germline ends. CDR3 region: CAIRKGSEKLFF. The DNA of the CDR3 is TGTGCCATCAGGAAGGGGAGTGAAAAACTGTTTTTT.

This chain connects TRBV7-2 to TRBJ1-6; weak D call: TRBD1 (5 bases). The germline V gene encodes CDR1 SGHTA and CDR2 FQGNSA. The V and J ends lost 3 bases and 0 bases respectively, with 15 bases between them. The CDR3 runs 18 residues. The CDR3 bases are TGTGCCAGCAGCTTTCCCCTCAGGGCGAGCTCCTATAATTCACCCCTCCACTTT. It yields the protein CASSFPLRASSYNSPLHF.

DNA of the CDR3: TGTGCCAGCAGCTTAGACAGGGGAGTCTACGAGCAGTACTTC. This translates into CASSLDRGVYEQYF. The J gene is TRBJ2-7, the V gene TRBV7-2; the match to TRBD1 covers 7 bases. The CDR3 has 14 amino acids. Trimming removed 1 base from V and 3 bases from J; junction bases left unmatched: 3. Germline V gene lookup returns CDR1 SGHTA and CDR2 FQGNSA. Full variable domain (rest looked up from reference TRBV7-2 and TRBJ2-7): GAGVSQSPSNKVTEKGKDVELRCDPISGHTALYWYRQSLGQGLEFLIYFQGNSAPDKSGLPSDRFSAERTGGSVSTLTIQRTQQEDSAVYLCASSLDRGVYEQYFGPGTRLTVT.

To note about this clonotype: At one of its ends the junction is not consistent with the germline gene, which may arise from a read error. The chain joins TRBV29-1 to TRBJ1-2; D may be TRBD1 (5 bases). Germline V lookup: CDR1 SQVTM, CDR2 ANQGSEA. The CDR3 covers 9 residues. CDR3 sequence reads: CSVEFRVAF. The CDR3 DNA reads TGCAGCGTTGAGTTCAGGGTCGCGTTC.

V gene TRBV6-1 combines with J gene TRBJ2-7; D is perhaps TRBD2 (7 bases). The CDR3 length is 15 residues. V lost 3 bases to trimming and J lost 7 bases, with 19 bases between them. CDR1 and CDR2 from the germline V gene are MNHNS and SASEGT. The CDR3 loop reads CASSEKRGGPGEQYF. In nucleotides, the CDR3 is TGTGCCAGCAGTGAGAAGAGGGGGGGGCCTGGGGAGCAGTACTTC.

This clonotype occurred a few times. V and J are TRBV19 and TRBJ2-5; no clear D. The germline V gene encodes CDR1 LNHDA and CDR2 SQIVND (reference sequence). CDR3 length: 14 residues. Trimming took off 9 bases at V and 5 bases at J, with 19 bases between the two ends. CDR3 coding DNA: TGTGCCAGCAGTTACGGTCGGGCCGGGGAGACCCAGTACTTC. Its translation is CASSYGRAGETQYF.

This chain connects TRBV2 to TRBJ1-2, with D possibly being TRBD1 (6 bases). V dropped 5 bases and J dropped 4 bases, with 17 bases sitting between them. The germline gives CDR1 SNHLY, CDR2 FYNNEI. There are 15 residues in the CDR3. The CDR3 loop reads CASSPGGAEVYGYTF. The CDR3 region has the DNA TGTGCCAGCAGTCCGGGGGGCGCTGAGGTCTATGGCTACACCTTC.

CDR3 protein: CAISERAGGGNEQFF. The CDR3 nucleotides read TGTGCCATCAGTGAGAGGGCGGGAGGAGGCAATGAGCAGTTCTTC. V is TRBV10-3 and J is TRBJ2-1, with TRBD2 matching over 8 bases. V was clipped by 2 bases and J by 6 bases; unmatched bases: 6. Germline V CDR1 and CDR2: ENHRY, SYGVKD. This CDR3 contains 15 residues.

The chain uses TRBV2 and TRBJ2-5; 8 positions match TRBD2. The CDR3 sequence is 15 residues long. The V gene's germline CDR1 is SNHLY and CDR2 FYNNEI. V dropped 5 bases and J dropped 4; count of bases not matched to a gene: 9. The CDR3 spells CASSLSGGERETQYF. The CDR3 DNA is TGTGCCAGCAGTTTATCCGGGGGGGAACGAGAGACCCAGTACTTC.

The chain uses TRBV5-1 and TRBJ1-4; D ambiguous. The germline CDR1 and CDR2 sequences are SGHRS and YFSETQ. Trimming took 3 bases from V and 11 from J, leaving 14 bases between them. This CDR3 has 13 residues. CDR3 sequence: CASSSPDEAKLFF. The CDR3 region has the DNA TGCGCCAGCAGCTCCCCTGACGAGGCTAAACTGTTTTTT.

This chain links TRBV6-5 with TRBJ2-5; 10 bases agree with TRBD1. V lost 8 bases and J lost 8; bases outside the gene matches: 8. The CDR3 length is 13 residues. CDR1 and CDR2 (germline): MNHEY, SVGAGI. CDR3 nucleotides: TGTGCCAGCGGGCCGGGACAGGGGCTAACCCAGTACTTC. It specifies CASGPGQGLTQYF.

The V gene is TRBV7-6, the J gene TRBJ2-5; 13 bases match TRBD2. The CDR3 consists of 14 residues. Germline V lookup: CDR1 SGHVS, CDR2 FNYEAQ. The trim removed 8 bases at V and 4 bases at J, leaving 4 bases unmatched. The CDR3 sequence: CASGTSGTVETQYF. CDR3 nucleotide sequence: TGTGCCAGCGGGACTAGCGGGACCGTAGAGACCCAGTACTTC.

This clonotype has a count of ten or more. The genes are TRBV7-3 and TRBJ1-1; D is uncertain. Germline assignment: CDR1 SGHTA and CDR2 FQGTGA. CDR3 length equals 16 residues. Deletions cut 5 bases from V and 6 bases from J, with 22 bases between. This CDR3 reads CASSLQGPSLYPEAFF. As DNA, the CDR3 is TGTGCCAGCAGCCTCCAAGGACCGAGCCTGTACCCTGAAGCTTTCTTT. Filled out from reference TRBV7-3 and TRBJ1-1, the complete variable domain reads GAGVSQTPSNKVTEKGKYVELRCDPISGHTALYWYRQSLGQGPEFLIYFQGTGAADDSGLPNDRFFAVRPEGSVSTLKIQRTERGDSAVYLCASSLQGPSLYPEAFFGQGTRLTVV.

This sequence joins TRBV7-2 and TRBJ1-1; 8 nucleotides align to TRBD1. The CDR3 covers 15 residues. V shed 4 bases, J shed 4 bases, and the junction held 8 bases outside the gene matches. Germline lookup yields CDR1 SGHTA and CDR2 FQGNSA. The CDR3 DNA follows: TGTGCCAGCAGCTCCAGCCTCCAGGGGGCCACTGAAGCTTTCTTT. This codes for CASSSSLQGATEAFF.

CDR3: CASDRPGVNQPQHF. As DNA, the CDR3 is TGTGCCAGCGATAGGCCAGGGGTCAATCAGCCCCAGCATTTT. The chain uses TRBV19 and TRBJ1-5; maybe TRBD1 (6 bases). The V gene lost 9 bases and the J gene lost 3 bases, with 15 bases spanning the gap. The CDR3 sequence is 14 residues long. Germline CDR1 and CDR2: LNHDA and SQIVND (reference sequence). The whole variable domain, remainder taken from reference TRBV19 and TRBJ1-5, is DGGITQSPKYLFRKEGQNVTLSCEQNLNHDAMYWYRQDPGQGLRLIYYSQIVNDFQKGDIAEGYSVSREKKESFPLTVTSAQKNPTAFYLCASDRPGVNQPQHFGDGTRLSIL.

The rearrangement joins TRBV10-3 to TRBJ1-2, with 8 bases matching TRBD1. This CDR3 is built from 13 residues. Trimming cost V 6 bases and J 4 bases; bases outside gene matches: 4. The germline gives CDR1 ENHRY, CDR2 SYGVKD. Written as DNA, the CDR3 is TGTGCCATCAGCCTGGACAGGGCCTATGGCTACACCTTC. Translating it yields CAISLDRAYGYTF.